The text below deals with one TCR beta chain. Its cognate antigen is unknown. The repertoire was sequenced with immunoSEQ multiplex PCR; TCRdb's copy has only in-frame clones and lacks some. The repertoire has approximately 92,000 clones, roughly nine tenths of them found once; the top ten carry 7.5%. This CDR3 is 15 amino acids long. Germline CDR1 and CDR2: MNHEY and SVGEGT. Trimming removed 0 bases from V and 3 bases from J, with 12 bases in between. These data originate in a study of T cell responses to AZD1222 COVID-19 vaccine. Overall study results and limits: As reported, nearly half of all spike-specific TCRs target variant regions that are unmutated. Possibly, clonal diversity was underestimated; donors were largely white British and included more females.

The receptor was derived from an adult in good health. This chain joins TRBV6-2 or TRBV6-3 and TRBJ2-7; D may be TRBD1 or TRBD2 (5 bases each). The sequenced sample was peripheral blood, obtained on day 0 of AZD1222 vaccination. The CDR3 here is CASSYSGELGYEQYF. The CDR3 region has the DNA TGTGCCAGCAGTTACTCGGGGGAATTGGGCTACGAGCAGTACTTC.